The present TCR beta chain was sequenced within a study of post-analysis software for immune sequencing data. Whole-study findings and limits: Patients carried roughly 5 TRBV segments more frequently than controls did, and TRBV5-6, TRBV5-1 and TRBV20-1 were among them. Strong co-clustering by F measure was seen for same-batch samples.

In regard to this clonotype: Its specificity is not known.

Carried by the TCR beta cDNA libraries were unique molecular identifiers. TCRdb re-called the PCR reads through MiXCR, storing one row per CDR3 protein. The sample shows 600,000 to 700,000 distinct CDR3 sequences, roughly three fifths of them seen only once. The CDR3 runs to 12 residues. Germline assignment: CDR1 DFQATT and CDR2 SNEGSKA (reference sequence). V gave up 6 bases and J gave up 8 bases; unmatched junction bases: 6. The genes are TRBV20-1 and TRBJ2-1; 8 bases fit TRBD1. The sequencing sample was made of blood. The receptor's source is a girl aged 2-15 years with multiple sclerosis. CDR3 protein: CSAPRTGYEQFF. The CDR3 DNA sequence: TGCAGTGCCCCTAGGACAGGGTATGAGCAGTTCTTC.